The 21 T cell receptor beta chains presented below share a single source sample, sequenced in a study of CXCR3-negative and CXCR3-positive naive CD8 T cells. Study-level findings and limits: A higher hydrophobicity marked the TRB CDR3s of CXCR3-positive naive cells versus CXCR3-negative naive cells.

5' RACE with UMI labels generated the TRB cDNA libraries. No DNA is given; TCRdb re-called the 5' RACE reads and lists each CDR3 protein once. The sample totals 50,000 to 60,000 distinct CDR3 sequences. These receptors are not linked to any known antigen. The sample consisted of naive CXCR3+ CD8+ T cells from blood. Subset described: CD45RO-CCR7+CD27+CD95- naive CD8+ T cells expressing CXCR3 (TNR3+). Receptors originate from a human donor in good health. Some clones in this sample may be carry-over from other donors' samples.

V and J are TRBV13 and TRBJ2-3; the D call of TRBD1 rests on TCRdb alone, since no DNA is present to check it. The CDR3 spans 15 residues. Germline lookup yields CDR1 PRHDT and CDR2 FYEKMQ (reference sequence). The CDR3 loop is CASSFRDRAPDTQYF.

The chain has TRBV28 and TRBJ2-7; TCRdb's D call of TRBD1 is untestable without DNA. CDR1 and CDR2 (germline): MDHEN, SYDVKM. This CDR3 has 13 amino acids. CDR3 protein: CASSFPGRGEQYF.

V usage is TRBV18 and J usage is TRBJ2-7; TCRdb lists TRBD1, though no DNA is available to test this call. Germline-derived CDR1 and CDR2 are KGHSH and LQKENI. This CDR3 spans 16 amino acids. The CDR3 loop reads CASSTDRGLFSYEQYF.

The genes are TRBV2 and TRBJ2-7; TCRdb designates TRBD2, a call that cannot be tested without DNA. This CDR3 has 18 amino acids. From germline, CDR1 is SNHLY and CDR2 FYNNEI. The chain's CDR3 is CASSAGPLGVRSSYEQYF.

The chain uses TRBV7-8 and TRBJ2-7; the D call of TRBD1 rests on TCRdb alone, since no DNA is present to check it. Germline V gives CDR1 SGHVS, CDR2 FQNEAQ. The CDR3 has 13 residues. This CDR3 is CASRPGENYEQYF.

This chain uses TRBV7-8 with TRBJ1-6. CDR1 SGHVS and CDR2 FQNEAQ come from the germline V gene. The CDR3 extends over 18 amino acids. CDR3 loop: CASSLAHGARARNSPLHF. The variable domain in full, completed from reference TRBV7-8 and TRBJ1-6, reads GAGVSQSPRYKVAKRGQDVALRCDPISGHVSLFWYQQALGQGPEFLTYFQNEAQLDKSGLPSDRFFAERPEGSVSTLKIQRTQQEDSAVYLCASSLAHGARARNSPLHFGNGTRLTVT.

The gene calls are TRBV11-2 and TRBJ2-5; TCRdb gives TRBD1 as the D gene, but with no DNA this cannot be confirmed. The germline CDR1 and CDR2 sequences are SGHAT and FQNNGV. This CDR3 has 16 residues. The CDR3 sequence: CASSSEQEQELETQYF.

The J gene is TRBJ2-7, the V gene TRBV20-1; TCRdb calls TRBD1, which cannot be checked without DNA. Germline loops: CDR1 DFQATT, CDR2 SNEGSKA (reference sequence). The CDR3 sequence is 14 residues long. CDR3 loop: CSAAPGQETYEQYF.

V gene TRBV7-9 combines with J gene TRBJ2-7; TCRdb's assignment of TRBD1 cannot be checked, as there is no DNA. Germline V gives CDR1 SEHNR, CDR2 FQNEAQ (reference sequence). The CDR3 runs 14 residues. CDR3 amino acids: CASSLGQGLYEQYF.

This rearrangement joins TRBV7-3 to TRBJ1-1. Germline CDR1 is SGHTA and CDR2 is FQGTGA. There are 13 residues in the CDR3. CDR3 sequence: CASSPVRGTEAFF.

The chain carries TRBV6-2 or TRBV6-3 and TRBJ2-7; TCRdb indicates TRBD2, and absent DNA this call remains unverified. Germline loops: CDR1 MNHEY, CDR2 SVGEGT. The CDR3 covers 13 residues. The CDR3 reads CASLAGTNYEQYF.

The chain employs TRBV12-3 or TRBV12-4 and TRBJ1-2; the D call from TCRdb, TRBD1, cannot be confirmed without DNA. The CDR3 is 11 amino acids. The CDR3 protein is CASSRDYGYTF.

The J gene is TRBJ2-7, the V gene TRBV20-1; TCRdb picks TRBD1, but there is no DNA to check that call. Germline V lookup: CDR1 DFQATT, CDR2 SNEGSKA (reference sequence). The CDR3 runs to 15 residues. CDR3 amino acids: CSARDYRDRAYEQYF.

This rearrangement joins TRBV7-6 to TRBJ1-1. Germline-derived CDR1 and CDR2 are SGHVS and FNYEAQ. The CDR3 runs to 12 residues. CDR3 protein: CASAAMNTEAFF.

This chain links TRBV5-6 with TRBJ2-7. The CDR3 is made up of 15 amino acids. Germline V gives CDR1 SGHDT, CDR2 YYEEEE. CDR3 residues: CASSLIWESSYEQYF. The entire variable domain, with the rest obtained from reference TRBV5-6 and TRBJ2-7, is as follows: DAGVTQSPTHLIKTRGQQVTLRCSPKSGHDTVSWYQQALGQGPQFIFQYYEEEERQRGNFPDRFSGHQFPNYSSELNVNALLLGDSALYLCASSLIWESSYEQYFGPGTRLTVT.

The CDR3 here is CASSPFLREEAFF. This chain uses TRBV12-3 or TRBV12-4 with TRBJ1-1; TCRdb indicates TRBD1, and absent DNA this call remains unverified. The CDR3 runs 13 residues.

The chain joins TRBV4-2 to TRBJ2-7; the TRBD2 assignment by TCRdb is unverifiable without DNA. Germline V gene sequence: CDR1 LGHNA, CDR2 YNFKEQ. The CDR3 is 14 residues long. CDR3 amino acids: CASSHSGGTYEQYF.

The chain has TRBV28 and TRBJ2-5; TCRdb's D call, TRBD1, is unchecked because there is no DNA. Germline CDR1 reads MDHEN; CDR2 reads SYDVKM. CDR3 length: 15 amino acids. The CDR3 is CASSLPYDRGGTQYF.

This CDR3 is CSARAGTSGFYERYF. This chain joins TRBV20-1 and TRBJ2-7; TCRdb proposes TRBD2, but this gene call is untestable without DNA. The germline V gene has CDR1 DFQATT and CDR2 SNEGSKA (reference sequence). CDR3 size: 15 residues.

J is TRBJ2-3 and V is TRBV12-3 or TRBV12-4. CDR3 size: 14 residues. Here the CDR3 reads CASFSGFSTDTQYF.

The genes are TRBV5-1 and TRBJ1-2. Germline V gene sequence: CDR1 SGHRS, CDR2 YFSETQ. This CDR3 contains 13 residues. The CDR3: CASSLEQLHGYTF.